This is a list of T cell receptor beta chains from one sample in a study of vaccination effects on CD4 cells after COVID-19. Only in-frame clones appear in the TCRdb table, and some are missing; sequencing was by immunoSEQ multiplex PCR. This sample has 25,000 to 35,000 clones, with 65% to 75% found just once. The antigens of these receptors remain unknown. This specimen consisted of CD4+ T cells from PBMCs cultured with SARS-CoV-2 spike peptides, obtained before COVID-19 vaccination. The receptor set was obtained from a human donor who received a COVID-19 vaccine. CDR3s include the opening cysteine and the closing phenylalanine or tryptophan. The order of the fields is V gene, D gene, J gene, CDR3 length, clone size, CDR3 DNA, CDR3 protein. A D gene is named only where the DNA matches it firmly. A clone size is listed for some rows: how often the clone was seen (once, few, many), or a class if it is expanded.

>TRBV30|-|TRBJ2-5|13|-
TGTGCCTGGAGTGTAGGAAACCAAGAGACCCAGTACTTC
CAWSVGNQETQYF
>TRBV6-1|-|TRBJ2-3|14|-
TGTGCCAGCAGTGAAGACAGGGTTGCAAATACGCAGTATTTT
CASSEDRVANTQYF
>TRBV7-6|TRBD1|TRBJ2-7|17|-
TGTGCCAGCAGCTTAGCGTATGACAGGGTAACTACCTACGAGCAGTACTTC
CASSLAYDRVTTYEQYF
>TRBV4-2|-|TRBJ2-5|14|-
TGTGCCAGCAGCCAAGACAGCCGTCAAGAGACCCAGTACTTC
CASSQDSRQETQYF
>TRBV6-5|TRBD1|TRBJ1-2|15|few
TGTGCCAGCCGTATCCGGGACAGGGTAAACTATGGCTACACCTTC
CASRIRDRVNYGYTF
>TRBV6-1|TRBD1|TRBJ2-5|16|-
TGTGCCAGCAGTGACCTACCGGGACAGGGGTCGGAGACCCAGTACTTC
CASSDLPGQGSETQYF
>TRBV7-8|TRBD1|TRBJ1-2|17|-
TGTGCCAGCAGCTTAGGGCGACAGGGAAGTCGAGAAGATGGCTACACCTTC
CASSLGRQGSREDGYTF
>TRBV4-1|TRBD2|TRBJ2-4|17|-
TGCGCCAGCAGCCAAGTAACTAGCGGGATAGCCAAAAACATTCAGTACTTC
CASSQVTSGIAKNIQYF
>TRBV20-1|-|TRBJ2-5|13|-
TGCAGTGCTAGTGAGTCAGGTGTAGAGACCCAGTACTTC
CSASESGVETQYF
>TRBV5-1|TRBD1|TRBJ2-2|16|few
TGCGCCAGCAGCAAAGACAGGGGTGCGAACACCGGGGAGCTGTTTTTT
CASSKDRGANTGELFF
>TRBV7-9|TRBD2|TRBJ2-1|16|-
TGTGCCAGCAGCTTAGATGCACTAGCGGGGGCCTATGAGCAGTTCTTC
CASSLDALAGAYEQFF
>TRBV12-3/TRBV12-4|TRBD1|TRBJ1-2|13|-
TGTGCCAGCAGTCCGACAGGGCACTATGGCTACACCTTC
CASSPTGHYGYTF
>TRBV5-6|TRBD2|TRBJ2-2|16|-
TGTGCCAGCAGCTTTATCGCTAGCGGGAACACCGGGGAGCTGTTTTTT
CASSFIASGNTGELFF
>TRBV5-1|-|TRBJ2-3|13|once
TGCGCCAGCAAGTCGACCGGCACAGATACGCAGTATTTT
CASKSTGTDTQYF
>TRBV6-2/TRBV6-3|-|TRBJ1-1|13|few
TGTGCCAGCAGTTTTCCAGACAGGACTGAAGCTTTCTTT
CASSFPDRTEAFF
>TRBV5-4|TRBD1|TRBJ1-5|15|-
TGTGCCAGCAGCGATGCCGGGACAGGGGTTCAGCCCCAGCATTTT
CASSDAGTGVQPQHF
>TRBV6-1|-|TRBJ1-1|13|few
TGTGCCAGCAGTGAGCGCTTGGGCACTGAAGCTTTCTTT
CASSERLGTEAFF
>TRBV6-5|-|TRBJ2-4|14|few
TGTGCCAGCAGGCCCCCGGGGCGCAAAAACATTCAGTACTTC
CASRPPGRKNIQYF
>TRBV5-1|-|TRBJ2-1|16|-
TGCGCCAGCAGTTTATGGGAGGCAAGCTCCTACAATGAGCAGTTCTTC
CASSLWEASSYNEQFF
>TRBV7-9|TRBD1|TRBJ1-1|15|once
TGTGCCAGCAGCGCCCTGGACAGGCAAGGATTGAGAGCTTTCTTT
CASSALDRQGLRAFF
>TRBV15|-|TRBJ2-3|16|-
TGTGCCACCAGCAGAGATCCGAAACCTAGCACAGATACGCAGTATTTT
CATSRDPKPSTDTQYF
>TRBV15|-|TRBJ2-7|15|-
TGTGCCACATCAACAGACAGCGTTAGGTGGAACGAGCAGTACTTC
CATSTDSVRWNEQYF
>TRBV5-4|-|TRBJ2-5|14|-
TGTGCCAGCAGCCCGCGGGGCTCGGAGGAGACCCAGTACTTC
CASSPRGSEETQYF
>TRBV4-1|-|TRBJ2-3|15|-
TGCGCCAGCAGCCCTAGAAGCCCACCCACAGATACGCAGTATTTT
CASSPRSPPTDTQYF
>TRBV19|TRBD2|TRBJ2-7|14|-
TGTGCCAGTAGTGCCGGGACTAGCGACTACGAGCAGTACTTC
CASSAGTSDYEQYF
>TRBV18|TRBD2|TRBJ2-5|13|few
TGTGCCAGCTCACCCTCTAGCGGGGAGACCCAGTACTTC
CASSPSSGETQYF
>TRBV4-1|TRBD1|TRBJ1-1|17|few
TGCGCCAGCAGCCAAGATCTAGGACAGGGATCGGACACTGAAGCTTTCTTT
CASSQDLGQGSDTEAFF
>TRBV28|-|TRBJ1-1|11|-
TGTGCCAGCAGGTCAGTCCAGTGGGCTTTCTTT
CASRSVQWAFF
>TRBV11-3|-|TRBJ2-5|13|-
TGTGCCAGCAGCTTAGGGACGGAAGAGACCCAGTACTTC
CASSLGTEETQYF
>TRBV7-9|-|TRBJ1-1|12|few
TGTGCCAGCAGCCCAGCGGGACAAGAAGCTTTCTTT
CASSPAGQEAFF
>TRBV4-2|TRBD2|TRBJ2-5|16|-
TGTGCCAGCAGCTTTCAGACTAGCGGGGCACAAGAGACCCAGTACTTC
CASSFQTSGAQETQYF
>TRBV23-1|TRBD1|TRBJ1-2|17|-
TGCGCCAGCAGTCAATCCTTCCCGGGACAGACTAACTATGGCTACACCTTC
CASSQSFPGQTNYGYTF
>TRBV5-6|TRBD2|TRBJ2-1|14|-
TGTGCCAGCAGCTTATTAGCGGGAGAGGCTGAGCAGTTCTTC
CASSLLAGEAEQFF
>TRBV6-5|-|TRBJ1-6|14|-
TGTGCCAGCAGGGCGAGCTCCTATAATTCACCCCTCCACTTT
CASRASSYNSPLHF
>TRBV29-1|-|TRBJ2-1|13|once
TGCAGCGTTGAAGAAGAGGTATGGAACGAGCAGTTCTTC
CSVEEEVWNEQFF
>TRBV19|-|TRBJ1-1|13|few
TGTGCCAGTAGTAGGCCGGAATCGACTGAAGCTTTCTTT
CASSRPESTEAFF
>TRBV19|TRBD1|TRBJ1-5|13|once
TGTGCCAGTAGGGACAGGGTAGGTCAGCCCCAGCATTTT
CASRDRVGQPQHF
>TRBV6-1|TRBD1|TRBJ1-3|18|-
TGTGCCAGCAGTGGACACATCGCGACAGGGAGTAATATGTACACCATATATTTT
CASSGHIATGSNMYTIYF
>TRBV6-5|-|TRBJ1-2|12|-
TGTGCCAGCAGTTACGTCTACGGGGTCTTTACCTTC
CASSYVYGVFTF
>TRBV10-1|-|TRBJ2-1|13|few
TGCGCCAGCAGCGGGACTGTCCTTGGGGAGCAGTTCTTC
CASSGTVLGEQFF
>TRBV6-5|TRBD1|TRBJ1-1|13|-
TGTGCCAGTAGAGGGACAGCGAACACTGAAGCTTTCTTT
CASRGTANTEAFF
>TRBV19|TRBD1|TRBJ1-6|15|-
TGTGCCAGTAGTAACGCCGGGACAGGGGGTTCACCCCTCCACTTT
CASSNAGTGGSPLHF
>TRBV19|TRBD1|TRBJ2-2|14|once
TGTGCCAGTAAGGGACAGGGGTCCGGCGGGGAGCTGTTTTTT
CASKGQGSGGELFF
>TRBV5-1|-|TRBJ2-3|15|once
TGCGCCAGCAGCTTGGGTGGGGGGAGCACAGATACGCAGTATTTT
CASSLGGGSTDTQYF
>TRBV30|TRBD1|TRBJ1-1|14|-
TGTGCCTGGAGTCCTCCGGACAGGGGTTCTGAGGCTTTCTTT
CAWSPPDRGSEAFF
>TRBV4-1|TRBD1|TRBJ1-2|15|-
TGCGCCAGCAGCCAACACGGGACAGGGGGGGAAGGCTACACCTTC
CASSQHGTGGEGYTF
>TRBV6-1|TRBD2|TRBJ2-1|15|-
TGTGCCAGCAGTGAACTAGCGGGGGCCTACAATGAGCAGTTCTTC
CASSELAGAYNEQFF
>TRBV2|-|TRBJ2-7|13|few
TGTGCCAGCAGTGACGTTGGGAGTCCCGAGCAGTACTTC
CASSDVGSPEQYF
>TRBV7-8|TRBD1|TRBJ2-1|17|-
TGTGCCAGCAGCCTGAGTAGGGGGACAGGGGCCTACAATGAGCAGTTCTTC
CASSLSRGTGAYNEQFF
>TRBV9|-|TRBJ2-2|14|-
TGTGCCAGCAACCCGACAGGAAAGACCGGGGAGCTGTTTTTT
CASNPTGKTGELFF
>TRBV10-2|-|TRBJ2-3|17|-
TGCGCCAGCAGTCCGGCTGGAGCCATCTTACTCACAGATACGCAGTATTTT
CASSPAGAILLTDTQYF
>TRBV7-8|-|TRBJ2-1|18|few
TGTGCCAGCAGCTTAGGAATACAGGGAACGAGGGGTTATAATGAGCAGTTCTTC
CASSLGIQGTRGYNEQFF
>TRBV10-1|-|TRBJ2-5|13|-
TGCGCCAGCATCACCTCGGGCAGGGAGACCCAGTACTTC
CASITSGRETQYF
>TRBV29-1|-|TRBJ2-3|14|-
TGCAGCGTTGAAAGGACTGGGGGCACAGATACGCAGTATTTT
CSVERTGGTDTQYF